This passage covers 10 T cell receptor beta chains from one sample sequenced in a study of T cells in Graves' hyperthyroidism and ophthalmopathy. RNA transcripts gave rise to amplified TCR beta CDR3 regions. Carried out on the TCR CDR3, a first-round RT-PCR used the HTBI primer set. TCRdb called the multiplex PCR reads again in MiXCR, with one record for every CDR3 protein. In the table there are about 400,000 distinct CDR3 sequences, around 16% of which are singletons. The sequenced sample consisted of blood. Receptors were obtained from a woman aged 18-30 years with Graves' hyperthyroidism.

This sequence joins TRBV12-3 or TRBV12-4 and TRBJ2-1; D is uncertain. Trimming removed 4 bases from V and 9 bases from J, with 4 bases in between. The CDR3 runs to 10 residues. The CDR3 reads CASSWTEQFF. Written as DNA, the CDR3 is TGTGCCAGCAGTTGGACTGAGCAGTTCTTC.

This clonotype was counted ten times or more. The chain carries TRBV13 and TRBJ2-7; 9 bases map to TRBD2. CDR3 size: 14 residues. Unmatched junction bases numbered 8, after V lost 2 bases and J lost 9 bases. Germline CDR1 is PRHDT and CDR2 is FYEKMQ (reference sequence). CDR3 sequence: CASSLIGSGRRQYF. CDR3 DNA sequence: TGTGCCAGCAGCTTAATAGGTAGCGGGAGAAGGCAGTACTTC.

There are a few counts of this clonotype. The chain employs TRBV5-6 and TRBJ2-5; 7 positions match TRBD2. The germline gives CDR1 SGHDT, CDR2 YYEEEE. CDR3 length: 17 residues. The junction had 13 bases not matched to a gene; V was cut back by 0 bases and J by 5 bases. CDR3 in amino acids: CASSLASRDYLQETQYF. The CDR3 DNA follows: TGTGCCAGCAGCTTGGCCAGCAGGGACTACCTCCAGGAGACCCAGTACTTC.

This clonotype was seen only once. V is TRBV10-3 and J is TRBJ2-1, with unresolved D. The germline CDR1 and CDR2 sequences are ENHRY and SYGVKD. The germline V and J ends were trimmed by 0 bases and 7 bases, with 10 bases remaining between them. CDR3 length: 14 amino acids. The CDR3 bases are TGTGCCATCAGTGAGTCCGACTTTCGGAATGAGCAGTTCTTC. It is translated as CAISESDFRNEQFF.

For this clonotype: A read error may be the cause here, since a much bigger clone is one base away. The rearrangement uses TRBV5-1 and TRBJ2-1, with D uncertain. The DNA end is more similar to TRBJ2-7, so the J call may be wrong. The germline V gene has CDR1 SGHRS and CDR2 YFSETQ. The CDR3 extends over 14 amino acids. The CDR3 nucleotides are TGCGCCAGCAGCTTAACAACAGAATACAATGAGCAGTACTTC. Amino acid sequence: CASSLTTEYNEQYF.

A few counts support this clonotype. This chain connects TRBV5-5 to TRBJ2-1; D remains ambiguous. Germline CDR1 and CDR2: SGHKS and YYEKEE (reference sequence). The V end lost 1 base, the J end lost 4 bases, and 9 bases lay between the germline ends. The CDR3 has 14 residues. CDR3 bases: TGTGCCAGCAGCTTGTTGCAAGCTTACAATGAGCAGTTCTTC. This gives the protein CASSLLQAYNEQFF.

This clonotype showed up just a few times. A read error may be the cause here, since a much bigger clone is one base away. The chain links TRBV15 to TRBJ2-7; 11 bases fit TRBD1. Trimming removed 2 bases from V and 5 bases from J; junction bases left unmatched: 8. Germline CDR1 reads LNHNV; CDR2 reads YYDKDF (reference sequence). CDR3 length equals 16 residues. CDR3 DNA sequence: TGTGCCACCAGCAGACCCGGACAGGGGGCTATCGACGAGCAGTACTTC. Residues: CATSRPGQGAIDEQYF. The full variable domain, in which reference TRBV15 and TRBJ2-7 provide the parts outside the CDR3, is DAMVIQNPRYQVTQFGKPVTLSCSQTLNHNVMYWYQQKSSQAPKLLFHYYDKDFNNEADTPDNFQSRRPNTSFCFLDIRSPGLGDTAMYLCATSRPGQGAIDEQYFGPGTRLTVT.

This clonotype showed up many times. The rearrangement links TRBV10-2 to TRBJ2-7; TRBD2 might be the D (6 bases). Trimming left V 3 bases short and J 7 bases short, with 13 bases between. This CDR3 is 13 amino acids long. The germline V gene has CDR1 WSHSY and CDR2 SAAADI. The CDR3 bases are TGCGCCAGCAGTGATGGAGGGGCTCGGGAGCAGTACTTC. This translates into CASSDGGAREQYF.

This clonotype showed up just a few times. The CDR3 here is CAISGSSGSQETQYF. The CDR3 DNA sequence: TGTGCCATCAGTGGGAGTAGCGGGTCTCAAGAGACCCAGTACTTC. This rearrangement joins TRBV10-3 to TRBJ2-5; 7 bases are shared with TRBD2. CDR3 length: 15 amino acids. Germline values: CDR1 ENHRY, CDR2 SYGVKD. Losses at the gene ends were 4 bases for V and 2 bases for J; bases not matched to a gene: 7.

This clonotype was recorded at least ten times. The chain recombines TRBV18 with TRBJ2-7; a possible D gene is TRBD1 (5 bases). V was clipped by 1 base and J by 1 base, with 8 bases between them. Germline CDR1 reads KGHSH; CDR2 reads LQKENI. This CDR3 is built from 14 residues. The CDR3 reads CASSPQGLSYEQYF. CDR3 DNA sequence: TGTGCCAGCTCACCACAGGGGTTGTCCTACGAGCAGTACTTC.